This T cell receptor beta chain was identified in a study of vaccination and CD4 T cells after COVID-19. As for the study in general: The study enrolled six male and four female convalescents, two of whom were Hispanic.

The treatment is: approximately 11-day PBMC culture with coronavirus spike peptide pools or control peptides (ViraFEST assay). With peptide pools, ViraFEST first expanded antigen-specific T cells and afterwards sequenced their TCRs. The CDR3 length is 15 residues. The germline V gene has CDR1 LNHDA and CDR2 SQIVND (reference sequence). The V gene end was trimmed by 4 bases and the J gene end by 5 bases; junction bases not matched to a gene: 10. General study points: Within the convalescent patients, a median roughly 87% of the SARS-CoV-2-reactive clones were ones that appeared only post-vaccination.

Cultured CD4+ T cells had their DNA profiled by the Oncomine TCR Beta short-read assay. Cultured CD4+ T cells were the source of extracted genomic DNA. TCRdb called the PCR reads again in MiXCR, with one record for every CDR3 protein. The top ten clones hold approximately 18% of a sample with under 25,000 distinct CDR3 sequences, more than 70% of them seen once. Points on this clonotype: Antigen specificity is unknown.

This material consisted of CD4+ T cells from blood, cultured in vitro, taken after SARS-CoV-2 vaccination. This chain connects TRBV19 to TRBJ1-1; the match to TRBD1 covers 7 bases. The sequence derives from a human donor who received a COVID-19 vaccine. CDR3 protein: CASSKGRQGLTEAFF. For the CDR3, the DNA is TGTGCCAGTAGTAAGGGCAGACAGGGCTTGACTGAAGCTTTCTTT.